Below are 28 T cell receptor beta chains sequenced from a single sample in a study of shared T cell receptors in the human thymus. Clones were sequenced by immunoSEQ multiplex PCR, and TCRdb holds only the in-frame ones, with some missing. In the table there are 600,000 to 900,000 clones, 70% to 90% of which are singletons. These data were also reused for a study on human thymus T cells.

The sequenced sample consisted of thymocytes. The receptors derive from a girl less than two years old with a congenital heart defect.

The chain employs TRBV6-5 and TRBJ2-3, with D uncertain. The CDR3 spans 15 residues. Trimming shortened V by 5 bases and J by 2 bases, and 14 bases separated the two germline ends. Germline assignment: CDR1 MNHEY and CDR2 SVGAGI. The CDR3 DNA reads TGTGCCAGCAGTAGACACCTTAACTTCACAGATACGCAGTATTTT. Translation gives CASSRHLNFTDTQYF.

The gene calls are TRBV6-5 and TRBJ2-7, with 7 bases lining up with TRBD1. The V and J ends lost 6 bases and 2 bases, in that order; junction bases with no gene match: 7. Per the germline V gene, CDR1 is MNHEY and CDR2 is SVGAGI. This CDR3 comprises 14 residues. CDR3 loop: CASSSPGQPYEQYF. For the CDR3, the DNA is TGTGCCAGCAGCTCACCGGGACAGCCCTACGAGCAGTACTTC.

This chain uses TRBV19 with TRBJ1-5; D ambiguous. The CDR3 runs to 14 residues. V lost 6 bases, J lost 0 bases, and 9 bases lay in between. Germline CDR1 and CDR2: LNHDA and SQIVND (reference sequence). CDR3 loop: CASRINYSNQPQHF. The CDR3 DNA reads TGTGCCAGTAGGATAAACTATAGCAATCAGCCCCAGCATTTT.

This clone was seen only once. The chain uses TRBV29-1 and TRBJ1-1, with 7 bases that match TRBD1. The V gene end was trimmed by 4 bases and the J gene end by 0 bases; junction bases not matched to a gene: 2. The CDR3 runs to 13 residues. CDR1 SQVTM and CDR2 ANQGSEA come from the germline V gene. CDR3 nucleotide sequence: TGCAGCGTTGTGCAGGGGGTGAACACTGAAGCTTTCTTT. It yields the protein CSVVQGVNTEAFF.

V and J are TRBV11-2 and TRBJ1-5; D might be TRBD1 (6 bases). The CDR3 consists of 15 residues. V shed 0 bases and J shed 7 bases, with 13 bases lying between them. From germline, CDR1 is SGHAT and CDR2 FQNNGV. The CDR3 DNA reads as TGTGCCAGCAGCTTAGATCGAGCAGGGGAACAGCCCCAGCATTTT. Translating it yields CASSLDRAGEQPQHF.

This chain connects TRBV4-1 to TRBJ2-2; 11 bases align to TRBD1. The CDR3 consists of 19 residues. After removal of 3 bases from V and 4 bases from J, the junction contained 13 bases not matched to a gene. Germline CDR1 is MGHRA and CDR2 is YSYEKL. CDR3 sequence: CASSHSGQGDVGVTGELFF. CDR3 in DNA: TGCGCCAGCAGCCACTCGGGACAGGGGGATGTAGGAGTCACCGGGGAGCTGTTTTTT.

The gene calls are TRBV12-5 and TRBJ1-2; TRBD1 matches at 7 bases. J gave up 6 bases and V 5 bases, and 24 bases lay outside the gene matches. The germline V gene encodes CDR1 LGHNT and CDR2 FRNRAP. This CDR3 comprises 19 residues. CDR3: CASGPKNDRVGAREDGYTF. Here the CDR3 DNA reads TGTGCTAGTGGTCCTAAGAACGACAGGGTAGGCGCAAGGGAGGATGGCTACACCTTC.

V is TRBV5-5 and J is TRBJ2-7, with a tentative D call TRBD2 (6 bases). CDR1 and CDR2 from the germline V gene are SGHKS and YYEKEE (reference sequence). The CDR3 contains 14 residues. Deletions cut 4 bases from V and 3 bases from J, with 14 bases between. This CDR3 reads CASSRSWGVYEQYF. The CDR3 DNA sequence: TGTGCCAGCAGCCGTTCGTGGGGGGTCTACGAGCAGTACTTC.

The chain has TRBV19 and TRBJ1-4; D is perhaps TRBD1 (6 bases). Germline CDR1 and CDR2: LNHDA and SQIVND (reference sequence). Trimming stripped 1 base from V and 8 bases from J, with 20 bases between. This CDR3 region has 17 residues. The CDR3 DNA follows: TGTGCCAGTAGTATAGGCCCCCTGGCTCCAGGGGAAGAAAAACTGTTTTTT. It yields the protein CASSIGPLAPGEEKLFF.

The CDR3 bases are TGTGCCAGCAGTGAAAGGGAACAGAACAGGGAGTCCTACGAGCAGTACTTC. Translation: CASSEREQNRESYEQYF. The rearrangement uses TRBV6-1 and TRBJ2-7; perhaps TRBD1 as D (6 bases). CDR3 size: 17 residues. Trimming removed 2 bases at V and 1 base at J, with 18 bases between. Per germline, CDR1 MNHNS and CDR2 SASEGT.

This clone was found once. The rearrangement links TRBV7-9 to TRBJ1-6; no firm D call. Germline V CDR1 and CDR2: SEHNR, FQNEAQ (reference sequence). The CDR3 runs 17 residues. V lost 1 base and J lost 7, with 17 bases in between. The CDR3 loop reads CASSLVEREDMNSPLHF. CDR3 bases: TGTGCCAGCAGCTTAGTGGAACGTGAGGATATGAATTCACCCCTCCACTTT.

This rearrangement joins TRBV10-3 to TRBJ2-7; 9 bases match TRBD1. CDR1 ENHRY and CDR2 SYGVKD come from the germline V gene. This CDR3 comprises 13 residues. Germline trimming cut 7 bases from V and 1 base from J; bases unmatched to any gene: 2. The CDR3, as DNA: TGTGCCATCACGACAGGGGGGTCCTACGAGCAGTACTTC. It specifies CAITTGGSYEQYF.

The V and J genes are TRBV5-1 and TRBJ2-1; 8 positions agree with TRBD2. With 4 bases clipped from V and 6 bases from J, the junction kept 3 bases outside the gene matches. Germline V gene data show CDR1 as SGHRS and CDR2 as YFSETQ. The CDR3 consists of 13 residues. CDR3 region: CASSQGLVNEQFF. The CDR3 nucleotides are TGCGCCAGCAGCCAGGGACTAGTCAATGAGCAGTTCTTC.

Points on this clone: Other nucleotide sequences in the sample specify the same CDR3. The gene calls are TRBV6-1 and TRBJ1-1; the D gene is possibly TRBD1 (6 bases). Trimming took off 7 bases at V and 8 bases at J, with 11 bases between the two ends. From germline, CDR1 is MNHNS and CDR2 SASEGT. The CDR3 has 11 residues. The CDR3, as DNA: TGTGCCAGCATAACAGGGCCGGAAGCTTTCTTT. Translation gives CASITGPEAFF.

The chain uses TRBV9 and TRBJ2-2, with 13 nucleotides matching TRBD2. Germline trimming cut 3 bases from V and 5 bases from J; bases unmatched to any gene: 10. This CDR3 is built from 18 residues. Germline lookup yields CDR1 SGDLS and CDR2 YYNGEE. The CDR3 DNA is TGTGCCAGCAGCGGGGGACTAGCGGGGTCCCCCTGGACCGGGGAGCTGTTTTTT. This encodes CASSGGLAGSPWTGELFF.

This clone appeared once. J is TRBJ2-7 and V is TRBV6-5, with D possibly matching TRBD1 (5 bases). The CDR3 length is 13 residues. Germline loops: CDR1 MNHEY, CDR2 SVGAGI. V lost 5 bases to trimming and J lost 1 base, with 9 bases between them. The CDR3 is CASSHQGSYEQYF. In DNA form, the CDR3 reads TGTGCCAGCAGTCATCAGGGTTCCTACGAGCAGTACTTC.

CDR3 residues: CASNGRQHEQYF. CDR3 DNA: TGTGCCAGCAATGGGAGACAACACGAGCAGTACTTC. J is TRBJ2-7 and V is TRBV25-1, with D tentatively TRBD2 (5 bases). The CDR3 has 12 amino acids. V was cut by 7 bases and J by 5 bases, with 12 bases left in between. Germline CDR1 and CDR2: MGHDK and SYGVNS.

This rearrangement joins TRBV5-1 to TRBJ1-2; possibly TRBD1 for D (6 bases). Germline V CDR1 and CDR2: SGHRS, YFSETQ. The CDR3 extends over 14 amino acids. Trimming stripped 0 bases from V and 7 bases from J, with 13 bases between. The CDR3 spells CASSLEDRIGGYTF. In nucleotides, the CDR3 is TGCGCCAGCAGCTTGGAAGACAGGATTGGTGGCTACACCTTC.

J is TRBJ2-7 and V is TRBV4-2; the match to TRBD2 covers 10 bases. The CDR3 is 17 amino acids. Germline V gene data show CDR1 as LGHNA and CDR2 as YNFKEQ. Trimming took 0 bases from V and 2 from J; bases not matched to a gene: 7. The CDR3 bases are TGTGCCAGCAGCCAAGAATACCCAAGCGGGAGGGCCTACGAGCAGTACTTC. Translated: CASSQEYPSGRAYEQYF.

This chain joins TRBV6-6 and TRBJ1-1; TRBD1 is a possible D gene (6 bases). This CDR3 has 13 amino acids. Germline CDR1 reads MNHNY; CDR2 reads SVGAGI (reference sequence). Deletions cut 7 bases from V and 6 bases from J, with 15 bases between. The CDR3 is CASTPSPGAEAFF. The CDR3 DNA is TGTGCCAGCACCCCTTCACCAGGGGCTGAAGCTTTCTTT.

As DNA, the CDR3 is TGTGCCAGCAACCCGATCGGGGTGTGGCTGAACTATGGCTACACCTTC. Encoded protein: CASNPIGVWLNYGYTF. The V gene is TRBV11-2, the J gene TRBJ1-2, with D unclear. V was clipped by 7 bases and J by 2 bases, with 20 bases between them. CDR1 SGHAT and CDR2 FQNNGV come from the germline V gene. The length of the CDR3 is 16 residues.

The chain joins TRBV4-1 to TRBJ2-3; D unresolved. The germline V gene has CDR1 MGHRA and CDR2 YSYEKL. V was trimmed by 6 bases and J by 2 bases, leaving 15 bases between them. This CDR3 has 15 residues. CDR3 sequence: CASSDHITNTDTQYF. The CDR3 DNA reads as TGCGCCAGCAGTGATCACATAACAAACACAGATACGCAGTATTTT.

The chain joins TRBV5-6 to TRBJ2-3; 9 positions match TRBD2. V lost 4 bases to trimming and J lost 6 bases; unmatched junction nucleotides: 12. The CDR3 is 16 residues long. The germline V gene has CDR1 SGHDT and CDR2 YYEEEE. The CDR3 spells CASSPPRAGGLDTQYF. CDR3 in DNA: TGTGCCAGCAGCCCACCCCGGGCGGGGGGGTTGGATACGCAGTATTTT.

V is TRBV6-5 and J is TRBJ2-7; D might be TRBD1 (6 bases). Germline CDR1 is MNHEY and CDR2 is SVGAGI. The CDR3 spans 14 residues. V was shortened by 7 bases and J by 4 bases, with 17 bases between the two germline ends. This chain's CDR3 is CASNRGHTPYEQYF. CDR3 nucleotide sequence: TGTGCCAGCAATAGGGGACATACCCCTTACGAGCAGTACTTC.

The chain carries TRBV27 and TRBJ1-5, with D possibly matching TRBD1 (5 bases). Germline CDR1 and CDR2: MNHEY and SMNVEV (reference sequence). The CDR3 runs 17 residues. V lost 0 bases and J 7 bases, leaving 19 bases between the germline ends. The CDR3 protein is CASSLSIRGPSTQPQHF. Here the CDR3 DNA reads TGTGCCAGCAGTTTATCAATAAGGGGCCCTTCCACCCAGCCCCAGCATTTT.

This sequence joins TRBV19 and TRBJ1-1; D unclear. Germline values: CDR1 LNHDA, CDR2 SQIVND (reference sequence). The CDR3 is 11 residues long. Trimming removed 6 bases from V and 2 bases from J, with 4 bases in between. The CDR3 is CASRSNTEAFF. The DNA of the CDR3 is TGTGCCAGTAGATCTAACACTGAAGCTTTCTTT.

The gene calls are TRBV11-3 and TRBJ2-7, with 7 bases fitting TRBD2. Germline V lookup: CDR1 SGHNT, CDR2 YENEEA. The CDR3 has 16 amino acids. The V and J ends lost 1 base and 2 bases, in that order; junction bases with no gene match: 8. DNA for the CDR3: TGTGCCAGCAGCTTAGGAACTAGCGAGGGGCCCTACGAGCAGTACTTC. Translation: CASSLGTSEGPYEQYF.

J is TRBJ2-5 and V is TRBV20-1; a possible D gene is TRBD2 (7 bases). This CDR3 contains 11 residues. Looked up from germline, CDR1 is DFQATT and CDR2 is SNEGSKA (reference sequence). This CDR3 is CRPGGRETQYF. The CDR3 region has the DNA TGCAGGCCGGGGGGCCGAGAGACCCAGTACTTC.